One and the same sample provided the 18 T cell receptor beta chains below, sequenced in a study of early T cells in non-severe SARS-CoV-2 infection (dated by TCRdb to the early 2020s). Libraries were made using 5' RACE. The sequencer was a NextSeq 500. TCRdb ran its own pipeline on the public reads, namely fastp trimming at Q25 and MiXCR clone calling, and kept in-frame beta chains. Rows are combined by CDR3 protein, so each entry shows the most common genes and DNA. Within this sample are some 66,000 distinct CDR3 sequences, with 8% to 9.5% of them counted one time only. Approximately 3% of the sample comes from the top ten. The material sequenced was whole blood. These receptors all come from an adult who was a healthcare worker with PCR-confirmed SARS-CoV-2 infection or an uninfected control (not recorded which).

This clonotype was seen more than once but under ten times. This sequence joins TRBV12-3 or TRBV12-4 and TRBJ1-5, with D uncertain. The CDR3 has 14 residues. Between the trimmed V and J ends, which lost 5 bases and 2 bases, there was a span of 10 bases. DNA of the CDR3: TGTGCCAGCAGTCCCGGACTGGGCAATCAGCCCCAGCATTTT. Its translation: CASSPGLGNQPQHF.

This clonotype has at least ten counts. The chain is built from TRBV11-2 and TRBJ2-5; 14 nucleotides align to TRBD2. Trimming took 6 bases from V and 4 from J; bases not matched to a gene: 10. This CDR3 contains 17 residues. Germline V gene sequence: CDR1 SGHAT, CDR2 FQNNGV. CDR3 in amino acids: CASRRGTSGRFGETQYF. CDR3 sequence (DNA): TGTGCCAGCAGGCGTGGGACTAGCGGGAGATTTGGAGAGACCCAGTACTTC.

This clonotype was seen a handful of times. V usage is TRBV5-1 and J usage is TRBJ2-3; D gene ambiguous. The CDR3 covers 13 residues. The V gene lost 1 base and the J gene lost 6 bases, with 9 bases spanning the gap. Germline-derived CDR1 and CDR2 are SGHRS and YFSETQ. Here the CDR3 reads CASSLPSSDTQYF. CDR3 DNA: TGCGCCAGCAGCTTGCCCTCTTCGGATACGCAGTATTTT.

The genes are TRBV20-1 and TRBJ2-1; D remains ambiguous. The CDR3 has 15 residues. V lost 3 bases, J lost 0 bases, and 12 bases lay in between. Looked up from germline, CDR1 is DFQATT and CDR2 is SNEGSKA (reference sequence). This CDR3 is CSASGPFDSYNEQFF. The DNA for the CDR3 is TGCAGTGCTAGCGGTCCTTTTGACTCCTACAATGAGCAGTTCTTC.

This clonotype was counted at least ten times. This sequence joins TRBV20-1 and TRBJ2-7; D remains ambiguous. This CDR3 has 14 residues. V lost 0 bases and J 4 bases, leaving 13 bases between the germline ends. Per germline, CDR1 DFQATT and CDR2 SNEGSKA (reference sequence). CDR3 nucleotide sequence: TGCAGTGCTAGAGATCGCGCGCGCCCTTACGAGCAGTACTTC. Its translation is CSARDRARPYEQYF.

This clonotype ranks as medium-sized (0.01 to 0.1%). The CDR3 loop is CASSQGANYGYTF. The CDR3 DNA reads as TGTGCCAGCTCCCAGGGCGCTAACTATGGCTACACCTTC. J is TRBJ1-2 and V is TRBV6-4; TRBD1 is a possible D gene (5 bases). The CDR3 loop spans 13 amino acids. From germline, CDR1 is MRHNA and CDR2 SNTAGT. V was clipped by 8 bases and J by 0 bases, with 10 bases between them.

This clonotype has a count of ten or more. The chain couples TRBV5-4 to TRBJ2-7, with D possibly matching TRBD2 (6 bases). CDR3 length equals 14 residues. CDR1 is SGHNT, CDR2 YYREEE, per germline (reference sequence). Trimming removed 4 bases at V and 3 bases at J, with 14 bases between. CDR3 in amino acids: CASSPGTEVYEQYF. The CDR3 DNA reads TGTGCCAGCAGCCCCGGGACTGAAGTCTACGAGCAGTACTTC.

This clonotype was counted many times. V and J are TRBV12-3 or TRBV12-4 and TRBJ1-1, with 9 bases fitting TRBD1. Trimming took 6 bases from V and 5 from J; bases not matched to a gene: 4. CDR3 length: 13 amino acids. This CDR3 is CASRYRGRTEAFF. For the CDR3, the DNA is TGTGCCAGCAGATACAGGGGGCGTACTGAAGCTTTCTTT.

Many counts were recorded for this clonotype. The chain carries TRBV6-5 and TRBJ1-2; 7 bases are a match to TRBD1. Germline CDR1 reads MNHEY; CDR2 reads SVGAGI. V lost 6 bases to trimming and J lost 8 bases; unmatched junction nucleotides: 15. CDR3 length: 15 amino acids. The CDR3 spells CASSPTDTGEWGYTF. The CDR3 DNA reads TGTGCCAGCAGCCCCACCGATACAGGGGAATGGGGCTACACCTTC.

This clonotype has a handful of counts. The chain employs TRBV6-5 and TRBJ1-3; D call uncertain. Trimming shortened V by 6 bases and J by 12 bases, and 12 bases separated the two germline ends. This CDR3 is built from 11 residues. Germline V gives CDR1 MNHEY, CDR2 SVGAGI. This CDR3 is CASRTTGVIYF. As DNA, the CDR3 is TGTGCCAGCAGGACGACCGGGGTCATATATTTT.

This clonotype was seen at least ten times. V usage is TRBV2 and J usage is TRBJ2-3; 11 bases line up with TRBD2. CDR3 size: 17 residues. Per germline, CDR1 SNHLY and CDR2 FYNNEI. The V gene end was trimmed by 11 bases and the J gene end by 3 bases; junction bases not matched to a gene: 16. The CDR3 reads CASQIGLAGGRTDTQYF. The DNA of the CDR3 is TGTGCCTCCCAAATAGGGCTAGCGGGAGGAAGAACAGATACGCAGTATTTT.

This clonotype was seen a handful of times. The chain employs TRBV12-3 or TRBV12-4 and TRBJ1-2, with D possibly TRBD1 on 6 matching bases. The CDR3 contains 13 residues. V was cut by 6 bases and J by 4 bases, with 12 bases left in between. DNA of the CDR3: TGTGCCAGCAGATCCGACAGGAGCTATGGCTACACCTTC. Translation gives CASRSDRSYGYTF.

There are many counts of this clonotype. V and J are TRBV12-3 or TRBV12-4 and TRBJ2-1; possibly TRBD1 for D (7 bases). The CDR3 length is 17 residues. V lost 6 bases, J lost 6 bases, and 24 bases lay in between. CDR3 bases: TGTGCCAGCAGCCCCCGTTTAACTTCCAGGGGGGCCAATGAGCAGTTCTTC. It encodes CASSPRLTSRGANEQFF.

This chain joins TRBV10-3 and TRBJ2-7; D gene unclear. Trimming removed 6 bases from V and 0 bases from J, with 6 bases in between. The CDR3 covers 12 residues. The germline CDR1 and CDR2 sequences are ENHRY and SYGVKD. Here the CDR3 DNA reads TGTGCCATCAGGGCTGACTCCTACGAGCAGTACTTC. This encodes CAIRADSYEQYF.

The chain couples TRBV3-1 to TRBJ2-3; D is undetermined. Between the trimmed V and J ends, which lost 4 bases and 8 bases, there was a span of 13 bases. The CDR3 spans 13 residues. Germline V CDR1 and CDR2: LGHDT, YNNKEL (reference sequence). The CDR3 sequence: CASSLTDHGTQYF. As DNA, the CDR3 is TGTGCCAGCAGCCTTACGGATCACGGTACGCAGTATTTT.

This clonotype was observed a handful of times. This rearrangement joins TRBV5-1 to TRBJ1-2, with D unresolved. Germline V CDR1 and CDR2: SGHRS, YFSETQ. The CDR3 covers 12 residues. V lost 0 bases to trimming and J lost 7 bases, with 7 bases between them. CDR3 bases: TGCGCCAGCAGCTTGGATGCGAGTGGCTACACCTTC. Amino acid sequence: CASSLDASGYTF.

The rearrangement joins TRBV28 to TRBJ2-7; D might be TRBD1 (5 bases). Germline CDR1 reads MDHEN; CDR2 reads SYDVKM. With 4 bases removed from V and 0 bases from J, the gap between germline ends came to 16 bases. This CDR3 has 16 amino acids. The CDR3 sequence is CASSSRARARSYEQYF. CDR3 coding DNA: TGTGCCAGCAGTTCTAGGGCCAGGGCCCGCTCCTACGAGCAGTACTTC.

This clonotype was observed many times. The chain combines TRBV29-1 with TRBJ2-7; 11 bases line up with TRBD2. Per germline, CDR1 SQVTM and CDR2 ANQGSEA. The V and J ends lost 0 bases and 3 bases, in that order; junction bases with no gene match: 7. CDR3 length equals 16 residues. For the CDR3, the DNA is TGCAGCGTTGAAGAAACTAGCGGGAGTGCCTTCTACGAGCAGTACTTC. This encodes CSVEETSGSAFYEQYF.